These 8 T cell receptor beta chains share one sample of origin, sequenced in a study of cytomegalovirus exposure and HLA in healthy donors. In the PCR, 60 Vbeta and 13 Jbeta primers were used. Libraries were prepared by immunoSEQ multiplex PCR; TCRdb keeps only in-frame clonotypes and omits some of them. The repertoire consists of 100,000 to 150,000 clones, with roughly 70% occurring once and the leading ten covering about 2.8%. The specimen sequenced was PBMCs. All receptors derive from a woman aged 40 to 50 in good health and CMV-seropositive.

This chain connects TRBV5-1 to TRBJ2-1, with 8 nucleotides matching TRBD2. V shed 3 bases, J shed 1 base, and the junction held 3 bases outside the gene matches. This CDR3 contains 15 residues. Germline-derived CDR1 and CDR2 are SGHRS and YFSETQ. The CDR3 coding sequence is TGCGCCAGCAGCTCAGCGGGGGAGTCCTACAATGAGCAGTTCTTC. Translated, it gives CASSSAGESYNEQFF.

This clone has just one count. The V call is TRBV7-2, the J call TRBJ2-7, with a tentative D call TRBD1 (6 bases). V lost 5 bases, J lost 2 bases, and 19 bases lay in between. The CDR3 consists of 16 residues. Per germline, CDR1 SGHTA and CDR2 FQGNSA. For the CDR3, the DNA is TGTGCCAGCAGCCCGCTGACAGGACATCGGACCTACGAGCAGTACTTC. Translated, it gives CASSPLTGHRTYEQYF. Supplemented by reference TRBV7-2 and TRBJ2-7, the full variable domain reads GAGVSQSPSNKVTEKGKDVELRCDPISGHTALYWYRQSLGQGLEFLIYFQGNSAPDKSGLPSDRFSAERTGGSVSTLTIQRTQQEDSAVYLCASSPLTGHRTYEQYFGPGTRLTVT.

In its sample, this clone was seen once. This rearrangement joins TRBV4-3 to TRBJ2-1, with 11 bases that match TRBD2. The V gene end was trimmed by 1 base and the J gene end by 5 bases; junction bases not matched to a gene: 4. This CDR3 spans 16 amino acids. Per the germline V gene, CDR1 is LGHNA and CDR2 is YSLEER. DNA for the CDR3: TGCGCCAGCAGCCAAGGTCCGGGACTAGCGGACAATGAGCAGTTCTTC. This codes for CASSQGPGLADNEQFF.

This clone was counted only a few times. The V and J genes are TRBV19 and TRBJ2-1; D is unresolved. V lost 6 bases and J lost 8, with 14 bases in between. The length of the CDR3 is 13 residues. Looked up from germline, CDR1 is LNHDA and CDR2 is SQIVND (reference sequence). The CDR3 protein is CASRDYPGDEQFF. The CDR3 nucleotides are TGTGCCAGTAGAGATTACCCAGGCGATGAGCAGTTCTTC.

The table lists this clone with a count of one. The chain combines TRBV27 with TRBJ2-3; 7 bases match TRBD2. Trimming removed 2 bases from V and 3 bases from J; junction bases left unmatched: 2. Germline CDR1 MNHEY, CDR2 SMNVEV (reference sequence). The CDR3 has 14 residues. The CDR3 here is CASSLRRGTDTQYF. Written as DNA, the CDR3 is TGTGCCAGCAGTTTACGGCGGGGGACAGATACGCAGTATTTT.

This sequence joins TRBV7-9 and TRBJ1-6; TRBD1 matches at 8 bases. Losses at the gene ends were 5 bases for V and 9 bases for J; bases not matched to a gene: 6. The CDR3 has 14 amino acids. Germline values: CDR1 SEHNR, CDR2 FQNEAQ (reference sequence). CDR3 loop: CASSLQGARSPLHF. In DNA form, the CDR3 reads TGTGCCAGCAGCCTCCAGGGGGCGCGTTCACCCCTCCACTTT.

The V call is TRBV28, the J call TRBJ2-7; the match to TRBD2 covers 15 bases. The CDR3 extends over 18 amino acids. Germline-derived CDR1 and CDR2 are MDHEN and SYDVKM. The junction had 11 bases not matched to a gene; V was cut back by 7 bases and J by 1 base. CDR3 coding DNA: TGTGCCAGCACCTCCTTAGGGACTAGCGGGAGGCCGTCCTACGAGCAGTACTTC. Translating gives CASTSLGTSGRPSYEQYF. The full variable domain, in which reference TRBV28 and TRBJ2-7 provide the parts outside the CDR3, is DVKVTQSSRYLVKRTGEKVFLECVQDMDHENMFWYRQDPGLGLRLIYFSYDVKMKEKGDIPEGYSVSREKKERFSLILESASTNQTSMYLCASTSLGTSGRPSYEQYFGPGTRLTVT.

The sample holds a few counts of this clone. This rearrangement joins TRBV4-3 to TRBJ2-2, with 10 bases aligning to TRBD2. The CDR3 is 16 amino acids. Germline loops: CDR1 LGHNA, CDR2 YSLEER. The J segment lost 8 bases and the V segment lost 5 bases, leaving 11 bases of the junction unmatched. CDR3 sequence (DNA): TGCGCCAGCAGCGACCCCCAACTAGCGGGACTAGGGGAGCTGTTTTTT. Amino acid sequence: CASSDPQLAGLGELFF.